Following are 31 T cell receptor beta chains from one sample sequenced in a study of T cell repertoires in aging, cancer and after chemotherapy (dated by TCRdb to between 2018 and 2021). Genomic DNA extracted from peripheral blood, rather than sorted cells or RNA, was used as the source for amplification of TCR beta rearrangements. Sequencing instrument: Illumina MiSeq. Rearranged TRB sequences spanning V, D and J segments were amplified by multiplex touch-down PCR using a mixed TRB-A/B primer pool. Through fastp at Q25 and MiXCR, TCRdb rebuilt clones from the public reads, retaining in-frame beta chains. Each record represents a unique CDR3 protein, reported with the most common genes and DNA among its rows. Here the sample has 13,000 or so distinct CDR3 sequences; more than 25% occur a single time. Together, the top ten hold less than 3% of the sample. Sample: blood. These receptors originate from a human donor in good health.

This clonotype was counted a few times. The V gene is TRBV11-2, the J gene TRBJ1-2, with TRBD1 as a possible D gene (6 bases). The germline V and J ends were trimmed by 0 bases and 7 bases, with 15 bases remaining between them. The CDR3 is 15 amino acids. Germline assignment: CDR1 SGHAT and CDR2 FQNNGV. In DNA form, the CDR3 reads TGTGCCAGCAGCTTAGACCAGGGGATAGTCGCTGGCTACACCTTC. This codes for CASSLDQGIVAGYTF.

A few counts support this clonotype. The chain carries TRBV27 and TRBJ1-5, with 7 nucleotides matching TRBD1. The germline V gene encodes CDR1 MNHEY and CDR2 SMNVEV (reference sequence). The ends lost 10 bases at V and 4 bases at J; junction bases unmatched: 10. This CDR3 contains 14 residues. The chain's CDR3 is CATKSGQPNQPQHF. Written as DNA, the CDR3 is TGTGCCACCAAATCGGGACAGCCTAATCAGCCCCAGCATTTT.

This clonotype occurred a few times. The chain joins TRBV19 to TRBJ1-5; D is unclear. The CDR3 loop spans 15 amino acids. CDR1 LNHDA and CDR2 SQIVND come from the germline V gene (reference sequence). The V end lost 5 bases, the J end lost 0 bases, and 11 bases lay between the germline ends. The CDR3 bases are TGTGCCAGTAGTCACGGGATGAATAGCAATCAGCCCCAGCATTTT. Translation gives CASSHGMNSNQPQHF.

This clonotype was counted between two and nine times. The gene calls are TRBV12-3 or TRBV12-4 and TRBJ2-3; 8 nucleotides agree with TRBD2. The CDR3 totals 15 residues. The V gene end was trimmed by 6 bases and the J gene end by 0 bases; junction bases not matched to a gene: 5. CDR3 residues: CASRFRGGSTDTQYF. CDR3 DNA sequence: TGTGCCAGCAGGTTCCGGGGGGGAAGCACAGATACGCAGTATTTT.

This rearrangement joins TRBV7-3 to TRBJ2-5; D remains unclear. Germline CDR1 and CDR2: SGHTA and FQGTGA. V shed 5 bases and J shed 1 base, with 8 bases lying between them. The CDR3 length is 13 residues. CDR3 region: CASSQRFQETQYF. The CDR3 nucleotides are TGTGCCAGCAGCCAGCGATTCCAAGAGACCCAGTACTTC.

The chain employs TRBV6-5 and TRBJ2-3; unclear D gene. This CDR3 has 13 amino acids. Germline-derived CDR1 and CDR2 are MNHEY and SVGAGI. Between the trimmed V and J ends, which lost 8 bases and 2 bases, there was a span of 11 bases. The DNA for the CDR3 is TGTGCCAGCGCCCGTCTGTACACAGATACGCAGTATTTT. As protein: CASARLYTDTQYF.

A single count supports this clonotype. This chain uses TRBV28 with TRBJ1-1, with D possibly TRBD1 on 5 matching bases. There are 14 residues in the CDR3. V was cut by 6 bases and J by 1 base, with 12 bases left in between. The germline V gene has CDR1 MDHEN and CDR2 SYDVKM. CDR3 DNA sequence: TGTGCCAGCAGAGCTGGGGGAGGGAACACTGAAGCTTTCTTT. It translates to CASRAGGGNTEAFF.

This clonotype was observed a few times. This sequence joins TRBV20-1 and TRBJ2-1; TRBD1 aligns across 8 bases. There are 15 residues in the CDR3. Germline assignment: CDR1 DFQATT and CDR2 SNEGSKA (reference sequence). V lost 5 bases to trimming and J lost 9 bases; unmatched junction nucleotides: 15. The CDR3 DNA is TGCAGTGCTCCCCGAGACAGGGGTTGGGTGGGTGAGCAGTTCTTC. It codes for CSAPRDRGWVGEQFF.

The chain has TRBV5-6 and TRBJ2-1; maybe TRBD1 (6 bases). There are 15 residues in the CDR3. V was pared by 3 bases and J by 6 bases, with 16 bases between. Germline lookup yields CDR1 SGHDT and CDR2 YYEEEE. This CDR3 reads CASSWNVGAGNEQFF. The CDR3 bases are TGTGCCAGCAGCTGGAATGTGGGGGCCGGCAATGAGCAGTTCTTC. The full variable domain, completed using reference TRBV5-6 and TRBJ2-1, is DAGVTQSPTHLIKTRGQQVTLRCSPKSGHDTVSWYQQALGQGPQFIFQYYEEEERQRGNFPDRFSGHQFPNYSSELNVNALLLGDSALYLCASSWNVGAGNEQFFGPGTRLTVL.

By proportion, this clonotype is medium-sized (0.01 to 0.1%). V gene TRBV6-1 combines with J gene TRBJ1-2, with 7 bases that match TRBD1. The germline V gene has CDR1 MNHNS and CDR2 SASEGT. V dropped 4 bases and J dropped 8; count of bases not matched to a gene: 7. The CDR3 is made up of 13 amino acids. Here the CDR3 reads CASSVGGADGYTF. The CDR3 DNA follows: TGTGCCAGCAGTGTAGGGGGCGCGGACGGCTACACCTTC.

This clonotype rates as medium-sized. V is TRBV6-5 and J is TRBJ1-2, with D maybe TRBD1 (6 bases). The germline V and J ends were trimmed by 6 bases and 4 bases, with 15 bases remaining between them. This CDR3 is 14 amino acids long. Germline values: CDR1 MNHEY, CDR2 SVGAGI. The CDR3 protein is CASRPQGRSYGYTF. CDR3 bases: TGTGCCAGCAGACCCCAGGGGCGCAGCTATGGCTACACCTTC.

There are a few counts of this clonotype. V and J are TRBV13 and TRBJ2-4; TRBD1 matches 7 bases. The germline V gene has CDR1 PRHDT and CDR2 FYEKMQ (reference sequence). The length of the CDR3 is 16 residues. J lost 3 bases, V lost 5 bases, and 10 bases had no gene match. In DNA form, the CDR3 reads TGTGCCAGCAGCCCCAATGGACAGGCAGGCAAAAACATTCAGTACTTC. This translates into CASSPNGQAGKNIQYF. The full variable domain, rest sourced from reference TRBV13 and TRBJ2-4, is AAGVIQSPRHLIKEKRETATLKCYPIPRHDTVYWYQQGPGQDPQFLISFYEKMQSDKGSIPDRFSAQQFSDYHSELNMSSLELGDSALYFCASSPNGQAGKNIQYFGAGTRLSVL.

This clonotype ranks as medium-sized (0.01 to 0.1%). This chain uses TRBV29-1 with TRBJ2-3; 7 positions match TRBD2. The germline CDR1 and CDR2 sequences are SQVTM and ANQGSEA. The J segment lost 6 bases and the V segment lost 4 bases, leaving 7 bases of the junction unmatched. This CDR3 contains 13 residues. The DNA for the CDR3 is TGCAGCGTTGCGGTCAGCGGGGTTGATACGCAGTATTTT. Amino acids: CSVAVSGVDTQYF.

This clonotype has only a few counts. The rearrangement uses TRBV7-2 and TRBJ1-4; TRBD1 matches at 9 bases. Germline CDR1 SGHTA, CDR2 FQGNSA. The CDR3 extends over 14 amino acids. With V trimmed by 3 bases and J by 7 bases, 3 bases remained unmatched. The CDR3 region is CASSLDRGREKLFF. As DNA, the CDR3 is TGTGCCAGCAGCTTGGACAGGGGTCGTGAAAAACTGTTTTTT.

Regarding this clonotype: A junction end diverges from the germline sequence, so it may reflect a read error. The chain recombines TRBV5-4 with TRBJ2-5; D possibly uses TRBD1 or TRBD2 (5 bases each). Looked up from germline, CDR1 is SGHNT and CDR2 is YYREEE (reference sequence). This CDR3 spans 14 amino acids. For the CDR3, the DNA is TGCGCCAGCAGCGTGGGACGGGGCCAAGAGACCCAGTACTTC. Amino acid sequence: CASSVGRGQETQYF.

The chain has TRBV28 and TRBJ2-3; 9 positions match TRBD1. V lost 4 bases to trimming and J lost 1 base; unmatched junction nucleotides: 9. Germline V CDR1 and CDR2: MDHEN, SYDVKM. The CDR3 is made up of 17 amino acids. The CDR3 coding sequence is TGTGCCAGCAGTTCCCCAACAGGGGGCGCGGGCACAGATACGCAGTATTTT. Translated: CASSSPTGGAGTDTQYF.

About this clonotype: A junction end diverges from the germline sequence, so it may reflect a read error. The chain recombines TRBV5-5 with TRBJ2-1; D uncertain. There are 14 residues in the CDR3. Germline assignment: CDR1 SGHKS and CDR2 YYEKEE (reference sequence). The CDR3 reads CASSLVGSHNEQFF. In DNA, the CDR3 is TGTGCCAGCAGCTTGGTTGGCTCCCACAATGAGCAGTTCTTC. The full variable domain, with the rest looked up from reference TRBV5-5 and TRBJ2-1, is DAGVTQSPTHLIKTRGQQVTLRCSPISGHKSVSWYQQVLGQGPQFIFQYYEKEERGRGNFPDRFSARQFPNYSSELNVNALLLGDSALYLCASSLVGSHNEQFFGPGTRLTVL.

This chain connects TRBV18 to TRBJ1-1, with D possibly TRBD1 on 5 matching bases. CDR1 is KGHSH, CDR2 LQKENI, per germline. V lost 4 bases and J lost 0, with 12 bases in between. This CDR3 has 15 amino acids. CDR3 region: CASSRISGLNTEAFF. The CDR3 nucleotides are TGTGCCAGCTCACGTATCTCAGGGTTGAACACTGAAGCTTTCTTT.

In this sample, this clonotype is medium-sized. CDR3 DNA: TGTGCCAGCAGCGCGGACAGAAACACTGAAGCTTTCTTT. The encoded protein is CASSADRNTEAFF. The rearrangement uses TRBV7-2 and TRBJ1-1, with D possibly TRBD1 on 6 matching bases. Trimming stripped 5 bases from V and 2 bases from J, with 9 bases between. Per the germline V gene, CDR1 is SGHTA and CDR2 is FQGNSA. This CDR3 contains 13 residues.

This clonotype was detected only a few times. The gene calls are TRBV7-2 and TRBJ2-2, with TRBD2 matching 12 bases. The germline gives CDR1 SGHTA, CDR2 FQGNSA. The CDR3 consists of 16 residues. Trimming took 1 base from V and 4 from J; bases not matched to a gene: 1. CDR3 nucleotides: TGTGCCAGCAGCTTAGAACTAGCGGGGGGCACCGGGGAGCTGTTTTTT. The encoded protein is CASSLELAGGTGELFF.

This clonotype is labeled as medium-sized. V gene TRBV5-6 combines with J gene TRBJ2-7; a weak D match, TRBD2 (6 bases). The V gene's germline CDR1 is SGHDT and CDR2 YYEEEE. Trimming stripped 0 bases from V and 6 bases from J, with 16 bases between. The CDR3 runs to 15 residues. The CDR3 region has the DNA TGTGCCAGCAGCTTGGCGGGAGCAGAATGGGTCGAGCAGTACTTC. Encoded protein: CASSLAGAEWVEQYF.

The chain couples TRBV5-1 to TRBJ2-7; weak D call: TRBD1 (6 bases). V lost 0 bases to trimming and J lost 2 bases, with 21 bases between them. Germline V gene data show CDR1 as SGHRS and CDR2 as YFSETQ. The length of the CDR3 is 18 residues. The CDR3 loop reads CASSLGGWTVRRTYEQYF. In DNA form, the CDR3 reads TGCGCCAGCAGCTTGGGGGGGTGGACAGTCCGACGGACCTACGAGCAGTACTTC.

This clonotype is medium-sized within its sample. The CDR3 sequence is CASSELAGTANTEAFF. In DNA, the CDR3 is TGTGCCAGCAGTGAACTGGCGGGGACAGCTAACACTGAAGCTTTCTTT. The chain joins TRBV6-1 to TRBJ1-1, with 7 bases lining up with TRBD1. Per germline, CDR1 MNHNS and CDR2 SASEGT. Germline trimming cut 2 bases from V and 2 bases from J; bases unmatched to any gene: 8. There are 16 residues in the CDR3.

This clonotype was seen more than once but under ten times. V gene TRBV5-6 combines with J gene TRBJ2-3; no clear D gene. Trimming took off 4 bases at V and 0 bases at J, with 9 bases between the two ends. The CDR3 contains 14 residues. Germline lookup yields CDR1 SGHDT and CDR2 YYEEEE. CDR3 in amino acids: CASSPRTSTDTQYF. As DNA, the CDR3 is TGTGCCAGCAGCCCCAGAACTAGCACAGATACGCAGTATTTT.

Only one count was recorded for this clonotype. The chain combines TRBV11-2 with TRBJ2-7; D possibly corresponds to TRBD1 (6 bases). Germline V gives CDR1 SGHAT, CDR2 FQNNGV. This CDR3 comprises 16 residues. V lost 5 bases and J lost 0, with 17 bases in between. The CDR3: CASSERLGTLSYEQYF. CDR3 sequence (DNA): TGTGCCAGCAGCGAAAGGCTGGGGACACTCTCCTACGAGCAGTACTTC.

The V gene is TRBV15, the J gene TRBJ2-3; no clear D. Germline CDR1 LNHNV, CDR2 YYDKDF (reference sequence). V was clipped by 1 base and J by 3 bases, with 8 bases between them. The CDR3 runs 14 residues. The CDR3, as DNA: TGTGCCACCAGCAGAGTCGGAGAGACAGATACGCAGTATTTT. It translates to CATSRVGETDTQYF.

This clonotype turned up a few times. The genes are TRBV20-1 and TRBJ2-2; TRBD2 aligns across 12 bases. V shed 6 bases and J 7 bases; nucleotides not matched to a gene: 12. Looked up from germline, CDR1 is DFQATT and CDR2 is SNEGSKA (reference sequence). The CDR3 sequence is 16 residues long. This CDR3 reads CSAVTSGGFLFGELFF. DNA for the CDR3: TGCAGTGCCGTGACTAGCGGGGGATTTTTGTTCGGGGAGCTGTTTTTT.

This clonotype was found a few times. The chain joins TRBV7-6 to TRBJ1-3; possibly TRBD1 for D (6 bases). CDR3 length equals 14 residues. Trimming cost V 3 bases and J 3 bases, with 9 bases left between them. Germline loops: CDR1 SGHVS, CDR2 FNYEAQ. The CDR3 DNA sequence: TGTGCCAGCAGCTTCGGGGGGCTTGGAAACACCATATATTTT. The encoded protein is CASSFGGLGNTIYF.

This clonotype showed up just a few times. The rearrangement joins TRBV20-1 to TRBJ1-2; the D gene is possibly TRBD1 (5 bases). V was shortened by 3 bases and J by 7 bases, with 18 bases between the two germline ends. The CDR3 runs 14 residues. The germline V gene has CDR1 DFQATT and CDR2 SNEGSKA (reference sequence). The CDR3 is CSARVTAVTAGYTF. In DNA, the CDR3 is TGCAGTGCTAGGGTGACAGCAGTAACGGCTGGCTACACCTTC.

In the case of this clonotype: A much more abundant neighbour one base away suggests this may be a read error. V gene TRBV6-5 combines with J gene TRBJ2-1, with D tentatively TRBD1 (6 bases). The CDR3 sequence is 16 residues long. CDR1 MNHEY and CDR2 SVGAGI come from the germline V gene. The V end was cut by 5 bases, the J end by 3 bases, with 17 bases between. Written as DNA, the CDR3 is TGTGCCAGCAGTGAGAAGGGACATGGGAACTACAATGAGCAGTTCTTC. Its protein is CASSEKGHGNYNEQFF.

The chain is built from TRBV7-9 and TRBJ1-1, with 7 bases fitting TRBD1. Germline CDR1 SEHNR, CDR2 FQNEAQ (reference sequence). Trimming removed 8 bases from V and 5 bases from J; junction bases left unmatched: 8. The CDR3 consists of 13 residues. CDR3 sequence reads: CASGQGGGTEAFF. CDR3 sequence (DNA): TGTGCCAGCGGGCAGGGGGGAGGAACTGAAGCTTTCTTT.